A single sample is the source of the 16 T cell receptor beta chains below, sequenced in a study of cytomegalovirus exposure and HLA in healthy donors. PCR amplification relied on 60 Vbeta primers (plus 13 Jbeta primers). Measured with immunoSEQ multiplex PCR; TCRdb has only the in-frame clones, and not every one. The data show fewer than 250,000 clones, just under 75% seen once. Sequences were obtained from PBMCs. These receptors were obtained from a woman aged 25 to 39 in good health and CMV-seropositive.

This clone was found a few times. The rearrangement joins TRBV6-5 to TRBJ1-3; no reliable D call. Trimming stripped 7 bases from V and 4 bases from J, with 14 bases between. In germline, CDR1 is MNHEY, CDR2 SVGAGI. The CDR3 is 14 residues long. As DNA, the CDR3 is TGTGCCAGCATAGAGGCGGCGGCGGGAAACACCATATATTTT. Its protein product is CASIEAAAGNTIYF.

The chain carries TRBV12-5 and TRBJ2-1; 8 bases match TRBD2. Germline assignment: CDR1 LGHNT and CDR2 FRNRAP. The CDR3 loop spans 13 amino acids. The trim removed 1 base at V and 10 bases at J, leaving 3 bases unmatched. This chain's CDR3 is CASGLDTSGEQFF. The CDR3 nucleotides are TGTGCTAGTGGTTTGGACACTAGCGGCGAGCAGTTCTTC.

V gene TRBV27 combines with J gene TRBJ2-3; D possibly corresponds to TRBD1 (6 bases). Trimming pared 3 bases from V and 6 bases from J, leaving 16 bases between. The CDR3 contains 15 residues. Germline CDR1 MNHEY, CDR2 SMNVEV (reference sequence). CDR3 nucleotide sequence: TGTGCCAGCAGTTTGGGGACACGTGAGTGGGATACGCAGTATTTT. The encoded protein is CASSLGTREWDTQYF.

The gene calls are TRBV11-3 and TRBJ2-5, with 8 bases that match TRBD2. V lost 5 bases to trimming and J lost 3 bases; unmatched junction nucleotides: 8. Germline assignment: CDR1 SGHNT and CDR2 YENEEA. The CDR3 is made up of 15 amino acids. The CDR3 loop reads CASSPGTREEETQYF. The CDR3 nucleotides read TGTGCCAGCAGCCCCGGGACTAGAGAGGAAGAGACCCAGTACTTC.

The chain combines TRBV11-1 with TRBJ2-1, with D maybe TRBD1 (5 bases). V was shortened by 1 base and J by 4 bases, with 11 bases between the two germline ends. Germline loops: CDR1 SGHAT, CDR2 FQDESV (reference sequence). The CDR3 runs to 15 residues. CDR3 residues: CASSLGQGLYNEQFF. The CDR3, as DNA: TGTGCCAGCAGCTTAGGGCAGGGCTTGTACAATGAGCAGTTCTTC.

V usage is TRBV19 and J usage is TRBJ2-3; D may be TRBD2 (6 bases). Germline loops: CDR1 LNHDA, CDR2 SQIVND (reference sequence). The length of the CDR3 is 14 residues. The V and J ends lost 3 bases and 6 bases respectively, with 13 bases between them. The CDR3 is CASSIGSLADTQYF. The CDR3 DNA is TGTGCCAGTAGTATCGGGAGCCTCGCGGATACGCAGTATTTT. The full variable domain, in which reference TRBV19 and TRBJ2-3 provide the parts outside the CDR3, is DGGITQSPKYLFRKEGQNVTLSCEQNLNHDAMYWYRQDPGQGLRLIYYSQIVNDFQKGDIAEGYSVSREKKESFPLTVTSAQKNPTAFYLCASSIGSLADTQYFGPGTRLTVL.

Note on this clone: The junction departs from the called germline gene at one end, perhaps through a read error. The chain links TRBV29-1 to TRBJ2-5; the D gene is possibly TRBD1 (6 bases). The DNA end is more similar to TRBJ2-7, so the J call may be wrong. Germline CDR1 reads SQVTM; CDR2 reads ANQGSEA. The CDR3 spans 13 residues. Here the CDR3 reads CSVEGRGNYEQYF. The CDR3 bases are TGCAGCGTCGAAGGCAGGGGAAATTACGAGCAGTACTTC.

The chain couples TRBV11-2 to TRBJ2-6; D gene uncertain. Per the germline V gene, CDR1 is SGHAT and CDR2 is FQNNGV. V was clipped by 5 bases and J by 0 bases, with 5 bases between them. The CDR3 has 14 residues. The CDR3 coding sequence is TGTGCCAGCAGCGCGTACTCTGGGGCCAACGTCCTGACTTTC. Translation: CASSAYSGANVLTF.

V gene TRBV27 combines with J gene TRBJ2-7, with 9 bases matching TRBD2. Unmatched junction bases numbered 8, after V lost 5 bases and J lost 3 bases. Germline-derived CDR1 and CDR2 are MNHEY and SMNVEV (reference sequence). This CDR3 spans 15 amino acids. The CDR3 DNA reads TGTGCCAGCAGTCACCTAGCGGGAAAGGACTACGAGCAGTACTTC. This translates into CASSHLAGKDYEQYF.

The chain is built from TRBV2 and TRBJ2-7, with D possibly matching TRBD1 (5 bases). The length of the CDR3 is 13 residues. V was shortened by 7 bases and J by 6 bases, with 16 bases between the two germline ends. Germline V CDR1 and CDR2: SNHLY, FYNNEI. CDR3 sequence: CASMKGLSSEQYF. CDR3 coding DNA: TGTGCCAGCATGAAGGGGTTAAGTTCCGAGCAGTACTTC.

This clone was counted between two and nine times. The chain links TRBV4-1 to TRBJ2-3; 13 bases align to TRBD2. The CDR3 has 17 amino acids. CDR1 is MGHRA and CDR2 is YSYEKL in the germline V gene. V gave up 3 bases and J gave up 5 bases; unmatched junction bases: 8. As DNA, the CDR3 is TGCGCCAGCAGCCAGCCCGTACTAGCGGGAGGGGAAGATACGCAGTATTTT. Amino acid sequence: CASSQPVLAGGEDTQYF.

The V gene is TRBV4-1, the J gene TRBJ2-3, with 8 bases matching TRBD2. The CDR3 spans 19 residues. The V segment lost 4 bases and the J segment 0 bases; nucleotides outside the gene matches: 15. Germline V lookup: CDR1 MGHRA, CDR2 YSYEKL. The CDR3 DNA reads as TGCGCCAGCAGCCCCGCTCCCGGGGTACTAGCGGAAAGCACAGATACGCAGTATTTT. This encodes CASSPAPGVLAESTDTQYF.

The chain recombines TRBV18 with TRBJ2-1; 9 bases map to TRBD2. The CDR3 consists of 19 residues. The germline V gene has CDR1 KGHSH and CDR2 LQKENI. With 2 bases clipped from V and 1 base from J, the junction kept 12 bases outside the gene matches. The CDR3 DNA reads TGTGCCAGCTCACCAAACCCGGGACTAGCTAGAAGGTCCTACAATGAGCAGTTCTTC. Translation: CASSPNPGLARRSYNEQFF.

This chain links TRBV11-2 with TRBJ2-7; 10 positions agree with TRBD2. J gave up 0 bases and V 5 bases, and 7 bases lay outside the gene matches. The CDR3 is 16 residues long. Per the germline V gene, CDR1 is SGHAT and CDR2 is FQNNGV. The CDR3 DNA reads TGTGCCAGCAGCACCCCCCCTAGCGGGGGCTCCTACGAGCAGTACTTC. It is translated as CASSTPPSGGSYEQYF.

This rearrangement joins TRBV11-2 to TRBJ2-7; TRBD2 matches 7 bases. Germline V CDR1 and CDR2: SGHAT, FQNNGV. The CDR3 extends over 14 amino acids. The trim removed 6 bases at V and 3 bases at J, leaving 8 bases unmatched. This CDR3 reads CASRIAGALYEQYF. The CDR3 DNA reads as TGTGCCAGCAGAATAGCGGGTGCCCTCTACGAGCAGTACTTC.

This clone showed up just a few times. The chain combines TRBV11-2 with TRBJ2-3; unclear D gene. CDR3 size: 13 residues. Germline V CDR1 and CDR2: SGHAT, FQNNGV. Trimming stripped 6 bases from V and 2 bases from J, with 9 bases between. In nucleotides, the CDR3 is TGTGCCAGCAGATCTACTAACACAGATACGCAGTATTTT. Amino acid sequence: CASRSTNTDTQYF. The variable domain in full, with the rest retrieved from reference TRBV11-2 and TRBJ2-3, is EAGVAQSPRYKIIEKRQSVAFWCNPISGHATLYWYQQILGQGPKLLIQFQNNGVVDDSQLPKDRFSAERLKGVDSTLKIQPAKLEDSAVYLCASRSTNTDTQYFGPGTRLTVL.